This T cell receptor beta chain was identified during a study of T cell repertoires in cytomegalovirus infection. The CDR3 has 15 residues. The germline V gene has CDR1 MGHRA and CDR2 YSYEKL. With V trimmed by 4 bases and J by 6 bases, 12 bases remained unmatched. TCRdb used MiXCR to reprocess the reads, holding one entry per CDR3 protein. The sample lists roughly 500,000 distinct CDR3 sequences, roughly 10% occurring once. This clonotype was seen repeatedly, ten times or more. What was sequenced was PBMCs. The V gene is TRBV4-1, the J gene TRBJ2-7; 7 nucleotides match TRBD2. The origin of this receptor is a human donor in good health (CMV status not recorded). Some clones in this sample may be carry-over from other donors' samples. The CDR3 DNA reads as TGCGCCAGCAGCCCGCAGACTAGCTTCGGATCCGAGCAGTACTTC. Translation gives CASSPQTSFGSEQYF.